The 10 T cell receptor beta chains listed next were all sequenced from one sample in a study of cytomegalovirus exposure and HLA in healthy donors. This PCR relied on a set of 60 Vbeta primers and 13 Jbeta primers. Profiled with immunoSEQ multiplex PCR; TCRdb holds only in-frame clones, not every one. The top ten clones hold roughly 9.8% of a sample with 60,000 to 90,000 clones, about 71% of them seen once. The sequenced sample was PBMCs. These TCRs come from a woman in her 50s in good health and CMV-seropositive.

This clone was recorded once. The CDR3 DNA follows: TGTGCCAGCAGCTTCCTTCCGGGACAGCAGAACACTGAAGCTTTCTTT. Translation: CASSFLPGQQNTEAFF. This chain connects TRBV7-9 to TRBJ1-1; 7 bases are shared with TRBD1. The V and J ends lost 3 bases and 1 base, in that order; junction bases with no gene match: 8. Germline V gene sequence: CDR1 SEHNR, CDR2 FQNEAQ (reference sequence). This CDR3 is built from 16 residues.

The chain recombines TRBV15 with TRBJ1-4, with D possibly being TRBD1 (6 bases). The length of the CDR3 is 15 residues. CDR1 and CDR2 from the germline V gene are LNHNV and YYDKDF (reference sequence). The V end lost 1 base, the J end lost 1 base, and 7 bases lay between the germline ends. The CDR3 region is CATSRATGTNEKLFF. The CDR3 coding sequence is TGTGCCACCAGCAGAGCGACAGGAACTAATGAAAAACTGTTTTTT.

This clone appeared a single time. This chain joins TRBV7-2 and TRBJ2-5, with D perhaps TRBD1 (6 bases). Germline V gene sequence: CDR1 SGHTA, CDR2 FQGNSA. V lost 5 bases to trimming and J lost 4 bases, with 17 bases between them. The CDR3 is made up of 15 amino acids. The CDR3, as DNA: TGTGCCAGCAGCCAAAGTTGGGGGCGCGGAGAGACCCAGTACTTC. This gives the protein CASSQSWGRGETQYF.

In this sample, this clone turned up a few times. The V call is TRBV5-1, the J call TRBJ2-6, with D maybe TRBD1 (5 bases). The germline CDR1 and CDR2 sequences are SGHRS and YFSETQ. Between the trimmed V and J ends, which lost 4 bases and 0 bases, there was a span of 14 bases. The length of the CDR3 is 17 residues. DNA for the CDR3: TGCGCCAGCAGCCCAACTCAGGGAATCTCTGGGGCCAACGTCCTGACTTTC. The encoded protein is CASSPTQGISGANVLTF.

On this clone: The same CDR3 can be traced to other DNA sequences in this sample. The rearrangement links TRBV30 to TRBJ2-5; D may be TRBD1 (6 bases). CDR1 is GTSNPN, CDR2 SVGIG, per germline (reference sequence). This CDR3 has 12 residues. V was cut by 0 bases and J by 4 bases, with 6 bases left in between. DNA of the CDR3: TGTGCCTGGAGTGTACAGGGAGAGACCCAGTACTTC. Protein: CAWSVQGETQYF.

The rearrangement links TRBV2 to TRBJ1-5; possibly TRBD1 for D (5 bases). Trimming removed 8 bases from V and 4 bases from J, with 12 bases in between. This CDR3 has 13 residues. Germline values: CDR1 SNHLY, CDR2 FYNNEI. CDR3 sequence (DNA): TGTGCCAGCGGGGGGGAGGCGAATCAGCCCCAGCATTTT. Amino acid sequence: CASGGEANQPQHF.

The CDR3 spells CASGIAGGSYEQYF. DNA of the CDR3: TGTGCCAGCGGAATAGCGGGGGGGTCCTACGAGCAGTACTTC. The chain uses TRBV27 and TRBJ2-7; 11 bases line up with TRBD2. The trim removed 8 bases at V and 1 base at J, leaving 4 bases unmatched. The CDR3 spans 14 residues. Looked up from germline, CDR1 is MNHEY and CDR2 is SMNVEV (reference sequence).

This chain connects TRBV7-9 to TRBJ2-4; 9 nucleotides match TRBD2. The CDR3 contains 17 residues. Germline loops: CDR1 SEHNR, CDR2 FQNEAQ (reference sequence). V lost 3 bases, J lost 1 base, and 7 bases stayed unmatched. The CDR3 DNA sequence: TGTGCCAGCAGCTTGGCGGGAGGGTTGGGGGCCAAAAACATTCAGTACTTC. Translated, it gives CASSLAGGLGAKNIQYF.

V is TRBV12-5 and J is TRBJ2-1, with 7 nucleotides matching TRBD1. Germline trimming cut 0 bases from V and 4 bases from J; bases unmatched to any gene: 15. Looked up from germline, CDR1 is LGHNT and CDR2 is FRNRAP. The CDR3 is 19 amino acids. CDR3 protein: CASGLVRTGELFMYNEQFF. In DNA form, the CDR3 reads TGTGCTAGTGGTTTGGTCCGAACAGGGGAACTATTCATGTACAATGAGCAGTTCTTC.

The chain links TRBV5-1 to TRBJ2-2; a weak D match, TRBD1 (5 bases). Germline values: CDR1 SGHRS, CDR2 YFSETQ. This CDR3 region has 16 residues. The V end lost 1 base, the J end lost 7 bases, and 17 bases lay between the germline ends. The CDR3 protein is CASSLSRGPSLGELFF. For the CDR3, the DNA is TGCGCCAGCAGCTTGAGTAGGGGCCCCTCCCTCGGGGAGCTGTTTTTT.